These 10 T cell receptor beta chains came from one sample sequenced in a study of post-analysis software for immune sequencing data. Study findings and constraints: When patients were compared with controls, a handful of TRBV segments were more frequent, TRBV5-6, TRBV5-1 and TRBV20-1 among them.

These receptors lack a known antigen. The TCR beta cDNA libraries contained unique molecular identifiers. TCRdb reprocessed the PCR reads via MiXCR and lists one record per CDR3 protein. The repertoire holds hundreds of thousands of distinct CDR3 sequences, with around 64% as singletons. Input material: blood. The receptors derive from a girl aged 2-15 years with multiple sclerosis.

The CDR3 DNA sequence: TGTGCCAGCAGCTCGGCAGGGGTTAACTATGGCTACACCTTC. This codes for CASSSAGVNYGYTF. This rearrangement joins TRBV5-4 to TRBJ1-2; a possible D gene is TRBD1 (6 bases). The CDR3 runs 14 residues. V was shortened by 3 bases and J by 1 base, with 10 bases between the two germline ends. The germline V gene has CDR1 SGHNT and CDR2 YYREEE (reference sequence).

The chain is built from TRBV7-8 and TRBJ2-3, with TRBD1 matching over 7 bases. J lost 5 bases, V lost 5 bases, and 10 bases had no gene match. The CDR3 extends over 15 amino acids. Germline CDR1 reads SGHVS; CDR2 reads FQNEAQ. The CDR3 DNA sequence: TGTGCCAGCAGCCAACTACAGGGGCTGAGAGATACGCAGTATTTT. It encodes CASSQLQGLRDTQYF.

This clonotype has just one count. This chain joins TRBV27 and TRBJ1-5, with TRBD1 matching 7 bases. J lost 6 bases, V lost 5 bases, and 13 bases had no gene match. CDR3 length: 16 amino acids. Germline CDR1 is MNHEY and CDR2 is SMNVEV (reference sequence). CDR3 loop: CASSRRQGPGTQPQHF. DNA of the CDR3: TGTGCCAGCAGTCGCCGACAGGGCCCAGGGACTCAGCCCCAGCATTTT.

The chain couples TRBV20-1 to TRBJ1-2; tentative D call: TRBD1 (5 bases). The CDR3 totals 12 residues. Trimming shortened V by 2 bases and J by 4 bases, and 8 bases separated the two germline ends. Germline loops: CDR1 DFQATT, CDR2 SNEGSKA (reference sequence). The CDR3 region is CSARPGTYGYTF. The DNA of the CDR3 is TGCAGTGCTAGACCAGGGACCTATGGCTACACCTTC.

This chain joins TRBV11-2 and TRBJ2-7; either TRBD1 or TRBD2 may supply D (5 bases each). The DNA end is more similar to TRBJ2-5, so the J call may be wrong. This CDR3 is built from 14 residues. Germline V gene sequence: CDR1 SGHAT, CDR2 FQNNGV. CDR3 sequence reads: CASREKGTGETQYF. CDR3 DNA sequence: TGTGCCAGCAGAGAAAAAGGGACCGGGGAGACCCAGTACTTC.

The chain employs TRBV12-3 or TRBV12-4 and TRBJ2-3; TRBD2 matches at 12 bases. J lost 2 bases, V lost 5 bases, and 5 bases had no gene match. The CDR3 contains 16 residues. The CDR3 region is CASSPRLAGATDTQYF. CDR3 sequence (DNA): TGTGCCAGCAGTCCTCGACTAGCGGGGGCCACAGATACGCAGTATTTT.

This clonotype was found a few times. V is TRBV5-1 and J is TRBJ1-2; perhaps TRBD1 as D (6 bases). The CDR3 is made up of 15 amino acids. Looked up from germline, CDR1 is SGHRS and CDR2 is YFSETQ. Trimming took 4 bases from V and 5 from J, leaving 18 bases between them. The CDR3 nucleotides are TGCGCCAGCAGCACCGGGGGGCAGGATGGATATGGCTACACCTTC. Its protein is CASSTGGQDGYGYTF.

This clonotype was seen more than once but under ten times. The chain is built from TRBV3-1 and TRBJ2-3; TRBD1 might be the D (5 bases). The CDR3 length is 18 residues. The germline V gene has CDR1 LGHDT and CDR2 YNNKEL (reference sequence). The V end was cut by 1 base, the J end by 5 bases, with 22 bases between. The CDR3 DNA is TGTGCCAGCAGCCAAGTAGGTGGCAAGGGGCGTTCCAGAGATACGCAGTATTTT. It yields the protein CASSQVGGKGRSRDTQYF.

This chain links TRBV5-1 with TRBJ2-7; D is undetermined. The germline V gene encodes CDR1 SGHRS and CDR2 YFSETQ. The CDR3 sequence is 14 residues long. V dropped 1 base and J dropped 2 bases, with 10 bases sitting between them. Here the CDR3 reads CASSLLVQTYEQYF. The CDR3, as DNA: TGCGCCAGCAGCTTGTTAGTTCAAACCTACGAGCAGTACTTC.

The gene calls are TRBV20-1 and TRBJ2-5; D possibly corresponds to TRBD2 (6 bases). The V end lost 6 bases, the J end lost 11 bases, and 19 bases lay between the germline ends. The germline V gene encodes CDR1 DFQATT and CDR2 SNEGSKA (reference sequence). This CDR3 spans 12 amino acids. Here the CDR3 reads CSAAGLTGEQYF. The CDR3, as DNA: TGCAGTGCCGCCGGACTGACGGGGGAGCAGTACTTC.